These 9 T cell receptor beta chains came from one sample sequenced in a study of blood T cell repertoires in COVID-19. The assay was immunoSEQ multiplex PCR, and TCRdb's table has in-frame clones only and misses some. The sample has about 300,000 clones; around 82% are singletons. Input material: peripheral blood. The receptors stem from a woman aged 45-60 years with acute or convalescent COVID-19.

This rearrangement joins TRBV9 to TRBJ2-5; D ambiguous. This CDR3 comprises 13 residues. The V gene lost 0 bases and the J gene lost 2 bases, with 5 bases spanning the gap. The germline gives CDR1 SGDLS, CDR2 YYNGEE. CDR3 sequence (DNA): TGTGCCAGCAGCGTAGCACAGCAAGAGACCCAGTACTTC. It yields the protein CASSVAQQETQYF.

V and J are TRBV2 and TRBJ1-5, with D maybe TRBD1 (5 bases). Germline V CDR1 and CDR2: SNHLY, FYNNEI. This CDR3 is built from 14 residues. V was shortened by 3 bases and J by 6 bases, with 12 bases between the two germline ends. The CDR3 DNA reads TGTGCCAGCAGTGAGAGTATGGGGGGTCAGCCCCAGCATTTT. This encodes CASSESMGGQPQHF. The full variable domain, rest sourced from reference TRBV2 and TRBJ1-5, is EPEVTQTPSHQVTQMGQEVILRCVPISNHLYFYWYRQILGQKVEFLVSFYNNEISEKSEIFDDQFSVERPDGSNFTLKIRSTKLEDSAMYFCASSESMGGQPQHFGDGTRLSIL.

This chain links TRBV19 with TRBJ1-5, with D perhaps TRBD1 (5 bases). This CDR3 is built from 15 residues. Trimming took off 8 bases at V and 0 bases at J, with 14 bases between the two ends. Germline V lookup: CDR1 LNHDA, CDR2 SQIVND (reference sequence). CDR3 in DNA: TGTGCCAGTTCGAGGGAGGGACTTAGCAATCAGCCCCAGCATTTT. It specifies CASSREGLSNQPQHF.

This rearrangement joins TRBV5-1 to TRBJ1-5, with a possible D match to TRBD1 (6 bases). The CDR3 length is 15 residues. CDR1 is SGHRS and CDR2 is YFSETQ in the germline V gene. V was trimmed by 0 bases and J by 5 bases, leaving 12 bases between them. The CDR3 bases are TGCGCCAGCAGCTTGGATACAGGGTTAGATCAGCCCCAGCATTTT. Encoded protein: CASSLDTGLDQPQHF.

The chain links TRBV28 to TRBJ1-1, with a weak D call TRBD1 (5 bases). Trimming removed 4 bases at V and 0 bases at J, with 21 bases between. The V gene's germline CDR1 is MDHEN and CDR2 SYDVKM. The CDR3 is made up of 18 amino acids. CDR3 nucleotides: TGTGCCAGCAGTTCCCCCAACCTTCTACAGGATATGAACACTGAAGCTTTCTTT. Protein sequence: CASSSPNLLQDMNTEAFF.

The V and J genes are TRBV25-1 and TRBJ1-1, with D unclear. Germline V gives CDR1 MGHDK, CDR2 SYGVNS. With 1 base removed from V and 1 base from J, the gap between germline ends came to 7 bases. The CDR3 is made up of 14 amino acids. CDR3 in amino acids: CASSEWEGNTEAFF. CDR3 DNA sequence: TGTGCCAGCAGTGAATGGGAGGGGAACACTGAAGCTTTCTTT.

The count of this clone is one. The chain uses TRBV19 and TRBJ1-1; 10 positions match TRBD1. The V gene end was trimmed by 8 bases and the J gene end by 5 bases; junction bases not matched to a gene: 8. Germline values: CDR1 LNHDA, CDR2 SQIVND (reference sequence). The CDR3 has 14 residues. The CDR3, as DNA: TGTGCCAGTTTCGGACAGGGGGAAATAACTGAAGCTTTCTTT. Its protein product is CASFGQGEITEAFF.

The chain combines TRBV14 with TRBJ2-7, with 11 bases matching TRBD1. Per germline, CDR1 SGHDN and CDR2 FVKESK. The CDR3 sequence is 17 residues long. Losses at the gene ends were 0 bases for V and 3 bases for J; bases not matched to a gene: 7. DNA for the CDR3: TGTGCCAGCAGCCAAGACGTCAGGACAGGGGGCCTCTACGAGCAGTACTTC. Translating it yields CASSQDVRTGGLYEQYF.

The J gene is TRBJ2-7, the V gene TRBV4-3; 7 positions match TRBD2. Germline CDR1 is LGHNA and CDR2 is YSLEER. With 1 base clipped from V and 7 bases from J, the junction kept 16 bases outside the gene matches. There are 17 residues in the CDR3. Written as DNA, the CDR3 is TGCGCCAGCAGCCAAGGATTCGGGGGAGGGCCCTCTGGGGAGCAGTACTTC. Protein sequence: CASSQGFGGGPSGEQYF.